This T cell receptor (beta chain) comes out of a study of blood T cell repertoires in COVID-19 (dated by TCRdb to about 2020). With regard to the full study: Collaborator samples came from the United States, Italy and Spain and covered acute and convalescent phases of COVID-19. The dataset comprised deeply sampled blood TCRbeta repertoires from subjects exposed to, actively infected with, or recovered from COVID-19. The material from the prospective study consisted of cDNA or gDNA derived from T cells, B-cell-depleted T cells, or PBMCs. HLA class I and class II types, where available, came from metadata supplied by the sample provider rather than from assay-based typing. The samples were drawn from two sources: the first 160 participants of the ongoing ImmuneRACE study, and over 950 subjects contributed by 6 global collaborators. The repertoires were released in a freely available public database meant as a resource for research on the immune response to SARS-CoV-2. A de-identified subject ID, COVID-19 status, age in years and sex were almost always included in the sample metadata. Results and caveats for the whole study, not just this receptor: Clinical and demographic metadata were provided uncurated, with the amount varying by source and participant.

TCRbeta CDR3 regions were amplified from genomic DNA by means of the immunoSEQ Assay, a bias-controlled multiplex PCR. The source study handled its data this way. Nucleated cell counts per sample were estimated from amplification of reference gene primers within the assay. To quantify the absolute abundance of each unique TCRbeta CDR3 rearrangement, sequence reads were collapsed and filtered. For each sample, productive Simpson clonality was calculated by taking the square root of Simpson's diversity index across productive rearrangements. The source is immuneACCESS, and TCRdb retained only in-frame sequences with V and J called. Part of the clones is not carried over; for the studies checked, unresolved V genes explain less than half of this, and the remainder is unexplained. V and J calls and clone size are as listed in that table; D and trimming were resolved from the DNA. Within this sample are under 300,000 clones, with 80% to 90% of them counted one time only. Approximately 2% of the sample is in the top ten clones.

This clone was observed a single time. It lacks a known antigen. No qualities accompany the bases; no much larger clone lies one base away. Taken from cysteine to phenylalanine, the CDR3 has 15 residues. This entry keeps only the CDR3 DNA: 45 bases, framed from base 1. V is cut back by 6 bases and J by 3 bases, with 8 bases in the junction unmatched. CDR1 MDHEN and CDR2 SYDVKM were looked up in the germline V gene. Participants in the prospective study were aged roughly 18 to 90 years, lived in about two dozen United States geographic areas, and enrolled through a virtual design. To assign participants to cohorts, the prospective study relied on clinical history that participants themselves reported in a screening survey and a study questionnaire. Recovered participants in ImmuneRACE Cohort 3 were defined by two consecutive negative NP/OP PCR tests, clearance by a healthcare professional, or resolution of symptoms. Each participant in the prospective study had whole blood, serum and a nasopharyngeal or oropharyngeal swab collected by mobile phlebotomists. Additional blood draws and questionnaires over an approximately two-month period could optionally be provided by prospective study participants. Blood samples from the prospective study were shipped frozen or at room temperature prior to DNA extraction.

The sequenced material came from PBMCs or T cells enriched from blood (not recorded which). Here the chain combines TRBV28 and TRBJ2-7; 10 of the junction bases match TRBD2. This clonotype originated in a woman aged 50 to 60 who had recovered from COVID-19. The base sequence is TGTGCCAGCAGCCGGGGGACTAGCGAAGTCTACGAGCAGTACTTC. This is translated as CASSRGTSEVYEQYF.